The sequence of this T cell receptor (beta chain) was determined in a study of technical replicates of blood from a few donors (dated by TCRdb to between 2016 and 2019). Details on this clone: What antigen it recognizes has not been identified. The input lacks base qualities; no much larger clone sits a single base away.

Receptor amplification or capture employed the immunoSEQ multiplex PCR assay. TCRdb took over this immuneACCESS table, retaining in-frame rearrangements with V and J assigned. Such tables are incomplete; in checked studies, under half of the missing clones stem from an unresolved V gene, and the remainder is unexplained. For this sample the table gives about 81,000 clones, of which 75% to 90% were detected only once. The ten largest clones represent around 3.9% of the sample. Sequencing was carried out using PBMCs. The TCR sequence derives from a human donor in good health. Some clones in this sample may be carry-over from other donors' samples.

The CDR3 in this case is CACGTGNTEAFF. At the DNA level, the sequence is TGTGCCTGCGGGACGGGGAACACTGAAGCTTTCTTT. The receptor chain draws on TRBV7-9 and TRBJ1-1; a weak D assignment points to TRBD1 (5 bases agree). The CDR3, from cysteine to phenylalanine, totals 12 residues. The entry retains the CDR3 DNA only, 36 bases that are in frame from base 1. V was cut back by 11 bases and J by 1 base, leaving a gap of 11 bases between them. Taken from the germline V gene (reference sequence), the CDR1 and CDR2 loops are SEHNR and FQNEAQ. With the rest looked up from the reference TRBV7-9 and TRBJ1-1 genes rather than sequenced, the full variable domain is DTGVSQNPRHKITKRGQNVTFRCDPISEHNRLYWYRQTLGQGPEFLTYFQNEAQLEKSRLLSDRFSAERPKGSFSTLEIQRTEQGDSAMYLCACGTGNTEAFFGQGTRLTVV.